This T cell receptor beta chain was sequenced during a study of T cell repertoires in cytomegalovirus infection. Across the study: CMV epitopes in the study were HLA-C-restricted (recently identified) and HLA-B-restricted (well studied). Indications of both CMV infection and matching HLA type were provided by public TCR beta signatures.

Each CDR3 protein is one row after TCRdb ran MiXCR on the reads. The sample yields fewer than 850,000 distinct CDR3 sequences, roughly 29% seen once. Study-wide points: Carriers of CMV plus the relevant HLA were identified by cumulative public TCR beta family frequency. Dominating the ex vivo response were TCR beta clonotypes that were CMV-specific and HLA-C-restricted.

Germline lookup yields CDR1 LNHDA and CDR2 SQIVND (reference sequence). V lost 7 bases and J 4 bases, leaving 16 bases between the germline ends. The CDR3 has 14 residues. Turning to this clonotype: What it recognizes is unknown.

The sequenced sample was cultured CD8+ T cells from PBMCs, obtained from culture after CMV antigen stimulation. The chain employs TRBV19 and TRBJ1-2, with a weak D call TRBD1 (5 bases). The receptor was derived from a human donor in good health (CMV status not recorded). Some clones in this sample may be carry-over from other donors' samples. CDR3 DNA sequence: TGTGCCAGTATTGGAGGGGCGGATCTCTATGGCTACACCTTC. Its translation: CASIGGADLYGYTF.